These T cell receptor beta chains were read from a single sample in a study of T cell changes during pregnancy in multiple sclerosis. TCRdb's table, derived via immunoSEQ multiplex PCR, lists solely in-frame clones and lacks some. The table lists 57,000 or so clones, 90% of them singletons. The sequencing used peripheral blood, collected in the third trimester of pregnancy. All receptors come from a female donor in good health, enrolled as a control in a pregnancy study. The CDR3 runs from the conserved cysteine through the conserved F or W. Fields, in order: J gene, D gene, clone size, V gene, CDR3 protein, CDR3 DNA. D genes are given only for firm matches. Rows may omit the clone size; those that give it use once, few, many or a size class.

>TRBJ2-1|TRBD2|once|TRBV5-1
CASSLVPSGAFNNEQFF
TGCGCCAGCAGCTTGGTTCCTAGCGGGGCCTTCAACAATGAGCAGTTCTTC
>TRBJ2-1|TRBD2|-|TRBV7-8
CASSIVPGLTSNEQFF
TGTGCCAGCAGCATCGTACCGGGACTAACGTCCAATGAGCAGTTCTTC
>TRBJ1-2|-|few|TRBV11-2
CASSSTGVYGYTF
TGTGCCAGCAGCTCCACGGGGGTCTATGGCTACACCTTC
>TRBJ2-7|TRBD2|-|TRBV9
CASSPRAGLAGGGEQYF
TGTGCCAGCAGCCCCAGGGCGGGACTAGCGGGCGGCGGCGAGCAGTACTTC
>TRBJ2-7|TRBD2|-|TRBV11-2
CASSLLGRERDEQYF
TGTGCCAGCAGCCTCCTCGGGCGGGAGCGCGACGAGCAGTACTTC
>TRBJ2-2|TRBD2|once|TRBV9
CASSVATSGRTGELFF
TGTGCCAGCAGCGTAGCGACTAGCGGGCGCACCGGGGAGCTGTTTTTT
>TRBJ2-7|-|-|TRBV18
CASSPTGEGYEQYF
TGTGCCAGCTCACCAACGGGAGAGGGGTACGAGCAGTACTTC
>TRBJ1-3|-|-|TRBV7-9
CASSWTERSGNTIYF
TGTGCCAGCAGCTGGACAGAAAGGTCTGGAAACACCATATATTTT
>TRBJ2-3|-|-|TRBV27
CASSFRQAGTDTQYF
TGTGCCAGCAGTTTTAGACAGGCTGGCACAGATACGCAGTATTTT
>TRBJ2-2|-|-|TRBV18
CASSPQGGDTGELFF
TGTGCCAGCTCACCCCAGGGAGGCGACACCGGGGAGCTGTTTTTT
>TRBJ1-3|TRBD1|-|TRBV11-2
CASSLARTGGAGNTIYF
TGTGCCAGCAGCTTAGCACGGACAGGGGGCGCTGGAAACACCATATATTTT
>TRBJ2-7|TRBD2|-|TRBV2
CASSRPRTSGYEQYF
TGTGCCAGCAGTCGGCCGCGGACTAGCGGCTACGAGCAGTACTTC
>TRBJ2-6|TRBD2|-|TRBV27
CASSSGGGAGANVLTF
TGTGCCAGCAGTTCCGGGGGGGGAGCTGGGGCCAACGTCCTGACTTTC
>TRBJ2-7|-|-|TRBV25-1
CASTRVDEQYF
TGTGCCAGCACTCGGGTTGACGAGCAGTACTTC
>TRBJ2-7|-|-|TRBV5-8
CASSFTTGEREFYEQYF
TGTGCCAGCAGCTTCACGACGGGGGAGAGGGAGTTCTACGAGCAGTACTTC
>TRBJ2-1|TRBD1|-|TRBV7-9
CASQGQVYSYNEQFF
TGTGCCAGCCAAGGACAGGTGTACTCCTACAATGAGCAGTTCTTC
>TRBJ2-1|TRBD2|-|TRBV5-1
CASSATLAGRDEQFF
TGCGCCAGCAGCGCCACCCTAGCGGGAAGGGATGAGCAGTTCTTC
>TRBJ2-1|TRBD2|-|TRBV4-1
CASSQGTSGIYNEQFF
TGCGCCAGCAGCCAAGGGACTAGCGGGATTTACAATGAGCAGTTCTTC
>TRBJ1-1|-|once|TRBV29-1
CSVEVAQDGTEAFF
TGCAGCGTTGAAGTAGCACAGGATGGCACTGAAGCTTTCTTT
>TRBJ1-4|-|-|TRBV30
CAWSSAGGEKLFF
TGTGCCTGGAGTTCGGCGGGTGGGGAAAAACTGTTTTTT
>TRBJ2-3|-|-|TRBV6-5
CASSPSGLDTQYF
TGTGCCAGCAGCCCCAGTGGTTTAGATACGCAGTATTTT
>TRBJ2-2|-|-|TRBV6-5
CASTGGTGELFF
TGTGCCAGCACTGGGGGGACCGGGGAGCTGTTTTTT
>TRBJ2-3|-|-|TRBV9
CASSSEVGGRTDTQYF
TGTGCCAGCAGCAGTGAAGTAGGGGGTCGTACAGATACGCAGTATTTT
>TRBJ2-7|TRBD2|-|TRBV30
CAWSTTGLAELYEQYF
TGTGCCTGGAGTACAACCGGACTAGCGGAACTCTACGAGCAGTACTTC
>TRBJ1-2|TRBD1|-|TRBV28
CASTPGGTVAWDGYTF
TGTGCCAGCACTCCTGGCGGGACAGTTGCGTGGGATGGCTACACCTTC
>TRBJ2-1|TRBD2|-|TRBV19
CASRRLAGDYNEQFF
TGTGCCAGTAGGCGTCTAGCGGGAGACTACAATGAGCAGTTCTTC
>TRBJ1-3|-|-|TRBV5-6
CASRPGSSGEPGNTIYF
TGTGCCAGCAGACCGGGATCTTCGGGGGAACCTGGAAACACCATATATTTT
>TRBJ1-1|-|few|TRBV28
CASSPGWTEAFF
TGTGCCAGCAGTCCCGGGTGGACTGAAGCTTTCTTT